The TCR beta chain described here comes from a study of patients and donors after allogeneic stem cell transplantation. This clonotype was seen just once. Each CDR3 protein is one row after TCRdb ran MiXCR on the RT-PCR reads. The table shows approximately 140,000 distinct CDR3 sequences, with 37% occurring only once. Losses at the gene ends were 6 bases for V and 0 bases for J; bases not matched to a gene: 9. CDR1 and CDR2 from the germline V gene are LGHNT and FRNRAP. The CDR3 sequence is 17 residues long. The chain recombines TRBV12-5 with TRBJ2-5; 11 bases map to TRBD2. Material for sequencing was blood, either unsorted or a sorted T cell fraction (not recorded which). The sequence was collected from a human donor who was either an allogeneic HSCT recipient or a stem cell or donor lymphocyte infusion donor (not recorded which). It is not recorded whose cells these are; they may come from a transplant donor. The DNA for the CDR3 is TGTGCTAGTGGCCCTGGGACTAGCGGCCCCTACCAAGAGACCCAGTACTTC. Its translation: CASGPGTSGPYQETQYF.